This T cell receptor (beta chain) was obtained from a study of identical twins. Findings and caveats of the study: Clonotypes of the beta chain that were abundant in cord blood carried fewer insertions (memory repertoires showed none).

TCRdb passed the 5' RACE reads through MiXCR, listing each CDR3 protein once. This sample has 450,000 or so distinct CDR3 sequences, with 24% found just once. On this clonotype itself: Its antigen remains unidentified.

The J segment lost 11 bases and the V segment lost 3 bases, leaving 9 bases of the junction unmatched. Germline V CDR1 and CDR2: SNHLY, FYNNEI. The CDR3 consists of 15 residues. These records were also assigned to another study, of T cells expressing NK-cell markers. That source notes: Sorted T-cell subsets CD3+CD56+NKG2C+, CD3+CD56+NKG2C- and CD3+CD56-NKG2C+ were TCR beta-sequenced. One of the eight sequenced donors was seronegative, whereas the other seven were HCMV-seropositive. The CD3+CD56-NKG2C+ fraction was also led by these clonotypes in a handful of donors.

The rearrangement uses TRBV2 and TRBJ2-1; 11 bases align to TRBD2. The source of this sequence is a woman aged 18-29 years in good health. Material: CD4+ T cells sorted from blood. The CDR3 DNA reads TGTGCCAGCAGTGAGCGGCTAGCGGGGGGTACCAAGCAGTTCTTC. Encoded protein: CASSERLAGGTKQFF.